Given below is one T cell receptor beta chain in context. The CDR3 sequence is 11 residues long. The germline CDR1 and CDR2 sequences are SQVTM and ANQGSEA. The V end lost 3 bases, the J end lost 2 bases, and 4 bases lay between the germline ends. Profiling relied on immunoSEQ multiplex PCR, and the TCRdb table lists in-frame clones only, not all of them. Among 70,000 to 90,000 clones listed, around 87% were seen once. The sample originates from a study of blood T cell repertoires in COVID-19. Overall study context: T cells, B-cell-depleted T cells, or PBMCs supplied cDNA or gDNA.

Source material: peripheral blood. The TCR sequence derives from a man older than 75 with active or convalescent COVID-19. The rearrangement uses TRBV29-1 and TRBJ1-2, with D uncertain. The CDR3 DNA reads TGCAGCGTTGACAGGAACTATGGCTACACCTTC. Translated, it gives CSVDRNYGYTF.